This T cell receptor (beta chain) was obtained from a study of control samples from healthy donors and cancer patients. This clone occurred once. The CDR3 runs 16 residues. The germline V gene encodes CDR1 MDHEN and CDR2 SYDVKM. The ends were cut back, 5 bases at V and 1 base at J, with 16 bases in the middle. TCRdb keeps only in-frame clones here, not all; method: immunoSEQ multiplex PCR. Of over 70,000 clones in the sample, about 89% were seen once. The clonotype comes from a woman aged 45-59 years with colorectal cancer. The specimen was PBMCs. This chain connects TRBV28 to TRBJ2-3; tentatively, D is TRBD2 (6 bases). The CDR3 spells CASSSLGTGGTDTQYF. CDR3 DNA: TGTGCCAGCAGTAGTTTAGGGACGGGAGGCACAGATACGCAGTATTTT.